The sequence of this TCR beta chain was determined in a study of T cells after yellow fever vaccination. This clonotype showed up many times. Its matching antigen is unknown. After removal of 4 bases from V and 4 bases from J, the junction contained 9 bases not matched to a gene. Germline V gene sequence: CDR1 ENHRY, CDR2 SYGVKD. The CDR3 runs 15 residues. MiXCR, run by TCRdb on the 5' RACE reads, gives a single entry per CDR3 protein. The sample lists roughly 170,000 distinct CDR3 sequences, 6.2% occurring once. Findings and limits, study-wide: Although most clonotypes did not, a small share appeared in both CD4 and CD8 compartments.

V and J are TRBV10-3 and TRBJ1-1, with 7 positions matching TRBD1. The input for sequencing was CD4+ T cells sorted from PBMCs, taken on the day of the first yellow fever vaccination. This sequence originates from a man aged 18 to 30 who received the YFV17D yellow fever vaccine. The CDR3 sequence: CAISGTPQGVTEAFF. The CDR3 nucleotides read TGTGCCATCAGTGGGACCCCCCAGGGGGTCACTGAAGCTTTCTTT.